Reported below is one T cell receptor (beta chain). Assay: immunoSEQ multiplex PCR; the TCRdb copy retains only in-frame clones and omits some. The repertoire holds 120,000 to 150,000 clones, 75% to 85% seen once, with around 4.1% in the top ten. The sample comes from a study of T cell responses to AZD1222 COVID-19 vaccine. Unmatched junction bases numbered 10, after V lost 5 bases and J lost 5 bases. Germline CDR1 reads SGHRS; CDR2 reads YFSETQ. The CDR3 consists of 16 residues. This TCR was sampled from an adult in good health. Here the sequenced sample was peripheral blood, taken on day 0 of MenACWY control vaccination. This sequence joins TRBV5-1 and TRBJ1-2; 12 bases map to TRBD1. The CDR3 protein is CASSTGTGGEWYGYTF. The CDR3 DNA reads as TGCGCCAGCAGTACGGGGACAGGGGGCGAATGGTATGGCTACACCTTC.